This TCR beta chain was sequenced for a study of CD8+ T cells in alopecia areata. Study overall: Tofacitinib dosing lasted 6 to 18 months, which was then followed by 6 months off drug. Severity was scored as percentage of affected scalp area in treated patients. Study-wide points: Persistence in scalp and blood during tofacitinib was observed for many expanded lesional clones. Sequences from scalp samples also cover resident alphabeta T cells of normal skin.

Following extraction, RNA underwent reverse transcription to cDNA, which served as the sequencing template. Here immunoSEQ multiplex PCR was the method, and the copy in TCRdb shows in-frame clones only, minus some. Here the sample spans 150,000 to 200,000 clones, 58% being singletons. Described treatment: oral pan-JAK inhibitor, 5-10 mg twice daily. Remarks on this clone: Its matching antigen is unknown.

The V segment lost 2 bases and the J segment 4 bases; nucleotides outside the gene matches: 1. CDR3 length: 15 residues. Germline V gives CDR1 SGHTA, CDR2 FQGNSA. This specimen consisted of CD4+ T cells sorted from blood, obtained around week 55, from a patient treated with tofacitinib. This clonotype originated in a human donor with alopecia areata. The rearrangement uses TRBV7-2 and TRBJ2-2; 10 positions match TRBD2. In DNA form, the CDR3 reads TGTGCCAGCAGCTTATCTAGCGGGGGCACCGGGGAGCTGTTTTTT. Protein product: CASSLSSGGTGELFF.